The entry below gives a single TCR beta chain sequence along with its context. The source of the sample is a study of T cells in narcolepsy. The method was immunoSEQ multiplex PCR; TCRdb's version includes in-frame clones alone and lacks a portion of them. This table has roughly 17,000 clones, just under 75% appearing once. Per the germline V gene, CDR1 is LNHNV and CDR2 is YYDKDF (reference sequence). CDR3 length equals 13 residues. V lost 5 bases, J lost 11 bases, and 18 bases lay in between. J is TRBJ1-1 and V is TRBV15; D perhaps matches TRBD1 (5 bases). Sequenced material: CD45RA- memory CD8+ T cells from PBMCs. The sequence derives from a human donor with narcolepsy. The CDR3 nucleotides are TGTGCCACCAGCGGTCGGGTGGGGGGTGTCGCTTTCTTT. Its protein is CATSGRVGGVAFF.